This T cell receptor beta chain appears in the sequencing data of a study of PD-1 blockade in classical Hodgkin lymphoma. With V trimmed by 3 bases and J by 0 bases, 1 base remained unmatched. The germline CDR1 and CDR2 sequences are SEHNR and FQNEAQ (reference sequence). This CDR3 spans 16 amino acids. Time point described: cycle 4 day 1 (C4D1), after five to seven weeks of nivolumab. Every patient was affected by relapse after autologous stem cell transplantation, while exposure to brentuximab vedotin was not uniform. Data came from immunoSEQ multiplex PCR; TCRdb stores just in-frame clones and leaves some out. The data hold about 19,000 clones, with about 84% observed a single time.

Sequenced here: peripheral blood mononuclear cells (PBMCs), sampled before the fourth cycle of nivolumab. The rearrangement links TRBV7-9 to TRBJ2-5, with 13 nucleotides matching TRBD2. The clonotype originates from a human donor with classical Hodgkin lymphoma. In DNA, the CDR3 is TGTGCCAGCAGCTTGACTAGCGGGGGGTACCAAGAGACCCAGTACTTC. Amino acid sequence: CASSLTSGGYQETQYF.